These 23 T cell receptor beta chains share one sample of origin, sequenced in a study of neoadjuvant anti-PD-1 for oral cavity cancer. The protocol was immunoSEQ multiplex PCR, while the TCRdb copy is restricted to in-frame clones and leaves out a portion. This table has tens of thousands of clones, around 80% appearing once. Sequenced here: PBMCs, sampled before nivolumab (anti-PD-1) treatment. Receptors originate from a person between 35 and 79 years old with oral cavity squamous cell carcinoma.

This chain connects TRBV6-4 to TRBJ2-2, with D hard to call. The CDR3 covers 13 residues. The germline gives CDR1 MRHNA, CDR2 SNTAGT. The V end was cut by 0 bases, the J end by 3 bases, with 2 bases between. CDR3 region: CASSDSDTGELFF. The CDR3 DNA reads TGTGCCAGCAGTGACTCTGACACCGGGGAGCTGTTTTTT.

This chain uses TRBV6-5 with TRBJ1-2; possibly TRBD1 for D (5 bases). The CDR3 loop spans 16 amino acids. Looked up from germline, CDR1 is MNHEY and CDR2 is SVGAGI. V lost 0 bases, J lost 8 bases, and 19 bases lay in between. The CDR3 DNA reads TGTGCCAGCAGTTACTCTCAGTTGGGGGGTCCCCTGGGCTACACCTTC. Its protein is CASSYSQLGGPLGYTF.

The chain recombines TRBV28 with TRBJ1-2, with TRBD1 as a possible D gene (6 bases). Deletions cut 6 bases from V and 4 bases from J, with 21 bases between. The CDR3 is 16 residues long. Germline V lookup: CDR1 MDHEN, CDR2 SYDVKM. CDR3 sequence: CASSSNPPTGPYGYTF. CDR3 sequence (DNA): TGTGCCAGCAGCTCCAATCCTCCGACAGGTCCCTATGGCTACACCTTC.

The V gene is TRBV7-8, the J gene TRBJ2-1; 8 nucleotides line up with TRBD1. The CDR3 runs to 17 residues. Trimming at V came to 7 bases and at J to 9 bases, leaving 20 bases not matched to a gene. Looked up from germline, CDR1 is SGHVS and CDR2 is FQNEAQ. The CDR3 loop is CASILGPDRVVVREQFF. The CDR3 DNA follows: TGTGCCAGCATCCTCGGACCGGACAGGGTTGTAGTACGTGAGCAGTTCTTC. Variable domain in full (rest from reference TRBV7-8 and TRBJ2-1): GAGVSQSPRYKVAKRGQDVALRCDPISGHVSLFWYQQALGQGPEFLTYFQNEAQLDKSGLPSDRFFAERPEGSVSTLKIQRTQQEDSAVYLCASILGPDRVVVREQFFGPGTRLTVL.

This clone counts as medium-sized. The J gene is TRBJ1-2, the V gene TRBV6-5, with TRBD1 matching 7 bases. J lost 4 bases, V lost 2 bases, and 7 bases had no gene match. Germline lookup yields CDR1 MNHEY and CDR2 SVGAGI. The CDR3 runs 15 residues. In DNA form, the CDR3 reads TGTGCCAGCAGTTACGGGCAGGGGGTGATCTATGGCTACACCTTC. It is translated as CASSYGQGVIYGYTF.

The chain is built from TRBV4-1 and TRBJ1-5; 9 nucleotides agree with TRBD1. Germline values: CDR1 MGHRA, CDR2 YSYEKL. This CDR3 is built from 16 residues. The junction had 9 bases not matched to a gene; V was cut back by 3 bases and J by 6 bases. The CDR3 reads CASSHPTGGAGQPQHF. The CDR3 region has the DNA TGCGCCAGCAGCCACCCAACAGGGGGCGCAGGTCAGCCCCAGCATTTT.

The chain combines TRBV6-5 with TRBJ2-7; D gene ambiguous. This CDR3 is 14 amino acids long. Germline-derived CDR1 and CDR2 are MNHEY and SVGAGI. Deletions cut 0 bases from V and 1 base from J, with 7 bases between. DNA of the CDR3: TGTGCCAGCAGTTACTCACGAGGATCCTACGAGCAGTACTTC. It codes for CASSYSRGSYEQYF.

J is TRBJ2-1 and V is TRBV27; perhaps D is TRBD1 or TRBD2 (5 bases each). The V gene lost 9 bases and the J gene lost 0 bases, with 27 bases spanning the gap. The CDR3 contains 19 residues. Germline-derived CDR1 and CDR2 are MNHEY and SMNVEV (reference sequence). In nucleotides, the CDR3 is TGTGCCAGTAAAAAGGGGACCTTTTTAGTGCGGAGCTCCTACAATGAGCAGTTCTTC. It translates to CASKKGTFLVRSSYNEQFF.

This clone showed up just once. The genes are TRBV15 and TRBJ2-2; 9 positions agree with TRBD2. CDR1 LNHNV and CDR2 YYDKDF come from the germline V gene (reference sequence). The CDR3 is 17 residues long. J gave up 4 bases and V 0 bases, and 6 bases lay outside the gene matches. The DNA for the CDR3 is TGTGCCACCAGCAGAGACCCGACTAGCGGAGCCACCGGGGAGCTGTTTTTT. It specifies CATSRDPTSGATGELFF.

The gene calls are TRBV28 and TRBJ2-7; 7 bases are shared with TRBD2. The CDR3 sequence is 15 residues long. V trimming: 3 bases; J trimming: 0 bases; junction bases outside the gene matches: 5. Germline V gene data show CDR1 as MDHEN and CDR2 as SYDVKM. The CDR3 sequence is CASSLPGTNSYEQYF. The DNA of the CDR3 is TGTGCCAGCAGTTTGCCCGGGACTAACTCCTACGAGCAGTACTTC. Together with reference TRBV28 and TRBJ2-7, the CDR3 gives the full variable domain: DVKVTQSSRYLVKRTGEKVFLECVQDMDHENMFWYRQDPGLGLRLIYFSYDVKMKEKGDIPEGYSVSREKKERFSLILESASTNQTSMYLCASSLPGTNSYEQYFGPGTRLTVT.

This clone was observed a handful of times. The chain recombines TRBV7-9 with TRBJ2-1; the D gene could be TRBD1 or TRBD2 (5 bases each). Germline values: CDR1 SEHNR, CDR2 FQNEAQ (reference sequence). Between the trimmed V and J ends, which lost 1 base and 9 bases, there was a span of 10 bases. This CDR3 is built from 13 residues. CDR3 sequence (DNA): TGTGCCAGCAGCTTAGTAGGGGACGTTGAGCAGTTCTTC. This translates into CASSLVGDVEQFF.

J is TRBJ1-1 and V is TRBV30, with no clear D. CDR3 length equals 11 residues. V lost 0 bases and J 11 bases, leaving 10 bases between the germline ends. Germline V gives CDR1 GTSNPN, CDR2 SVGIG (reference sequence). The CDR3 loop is CAWSVSGLAFF. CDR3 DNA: TGTGCCTGGAGTGTATCCGGCTTGGCTTTCTTT. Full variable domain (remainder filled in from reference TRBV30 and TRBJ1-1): SQTIHQWPATLVQPVGSPLSLECTVEGTSNPNLYWYRQAAGRGLQLLFYSVGIGQISSEVPQNLSASRPQDRQFILSSKKLLLSDSGFYLCAWSVSGLAFFGQGTRLTVV.

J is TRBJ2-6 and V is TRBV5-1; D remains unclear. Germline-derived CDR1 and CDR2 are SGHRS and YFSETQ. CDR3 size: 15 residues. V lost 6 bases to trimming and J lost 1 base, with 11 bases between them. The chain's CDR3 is CASTLEESGANVLTF. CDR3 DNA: TGCGCCAGCACCCTTGAGGAATCTGGGGCCAACGTCCTGACTTTC.

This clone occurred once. CDR3 amino acids: CANPKGRNTEAFF. CDR3 nucleotide sequence: TGTGCCAACCCAAAGGGACGAAACACTGAAGCTTTCTTT. V usage is TRBV25-1 and J usage is TRBJ1-1, with D possibly TRBD1 on 5 matching bases. The CDR3 runs to 13 residues. Trimming removed 10 bases from V and 2 bases from J, with 14 bases in between. Germline values: CDR1 MGHDK, CDR2 SYGVNS.

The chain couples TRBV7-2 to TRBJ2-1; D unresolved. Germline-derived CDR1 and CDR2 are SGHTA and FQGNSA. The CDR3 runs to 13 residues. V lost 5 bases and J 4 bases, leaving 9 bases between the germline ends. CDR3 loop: CASSLTRYNEQFF. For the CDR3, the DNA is TGTGCCAGCAGCCTTACCCGGTACAATGAGCAGTTCTTC.

In DNA form, the CDR3 reads TGTGCCACCAGCAGAGGTAGCGGGAGCCTCACCGGGGAGCTGTTTTTT. Protein sequence: CATSRGSGSLTGELFF. This chain joins TRBV15 and TRBJ2-2; 9 nucleotides align to TRBD2. J lost 4 bases, V lost 1 base, and 4 bases had no gene match. Per the germline V gene, CDR1 is LNHNV and CDR2 is YYDKDF (reference sequence). This CDR3 contains 16 residues.

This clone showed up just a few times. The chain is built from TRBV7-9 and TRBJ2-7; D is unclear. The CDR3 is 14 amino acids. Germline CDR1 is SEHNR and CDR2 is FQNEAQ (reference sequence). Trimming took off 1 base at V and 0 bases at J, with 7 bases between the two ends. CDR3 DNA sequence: TGTGCCAGCAGCTTAGGGTCTTCCTCCTACGAGCAGTACTTC. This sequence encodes CASSLGSSSYEQYF.

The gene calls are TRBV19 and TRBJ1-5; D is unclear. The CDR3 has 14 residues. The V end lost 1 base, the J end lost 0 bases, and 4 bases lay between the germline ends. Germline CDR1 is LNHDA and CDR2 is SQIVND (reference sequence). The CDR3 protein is CASSIGYSNQPQHF. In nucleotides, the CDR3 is TGTGCCAGTAGTATAGGGTATAGCAATCAGCCCCAGCATTTT.

CDR3 DNA sequence: TGTGCCATCGCGTCGGACAGGGGGACTGGCTACACCTTC. Its protein is CAIASDRGTGYTF. The rearrangement uses TRBV10-3 and TRBJ1-2, with TRBD1 matching 10 bases. V shed 8 bases and J 7 bases; nucleotides not matched to a gene: 7. CDR1 and CDR2 (germline): ENHRY, SYGVKD. The CDR3 has 13 residues.

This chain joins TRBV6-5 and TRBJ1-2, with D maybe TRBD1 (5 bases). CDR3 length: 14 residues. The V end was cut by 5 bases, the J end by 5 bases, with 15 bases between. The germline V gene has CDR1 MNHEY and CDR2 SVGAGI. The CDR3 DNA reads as TGTGCCAGCAGTCGCGACGGCAGGGCATATGGCTACACCTTC. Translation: CASSRDGRAYGYTF.

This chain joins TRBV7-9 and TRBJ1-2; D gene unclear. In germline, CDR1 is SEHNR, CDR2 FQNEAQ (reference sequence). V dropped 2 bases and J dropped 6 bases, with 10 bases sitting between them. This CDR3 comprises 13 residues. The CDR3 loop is CASSLSARNGYTF. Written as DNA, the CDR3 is TGTGCCAGCAGCTTATCAGCACGTAATGGCTACACCTTC.

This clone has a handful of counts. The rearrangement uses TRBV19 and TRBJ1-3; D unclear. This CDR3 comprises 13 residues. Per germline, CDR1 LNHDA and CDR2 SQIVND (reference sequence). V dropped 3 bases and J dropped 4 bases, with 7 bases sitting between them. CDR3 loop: CASSMLPGNTIYF. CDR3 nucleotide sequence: TGTGCCAGTAGTATGCTGCCGGGAAACACCATATATTTT. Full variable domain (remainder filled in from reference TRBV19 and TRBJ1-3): DGGITQSPKYLFRKEGQNVTLSCEQNLNHDAMYWYRQDPGQGLRLIYYSQIVNDFQKGDIAEGYSVSREKKESFPLTVTSAQKNPTAFYLCASSMLPGNTIYFGEGSWLTVV.

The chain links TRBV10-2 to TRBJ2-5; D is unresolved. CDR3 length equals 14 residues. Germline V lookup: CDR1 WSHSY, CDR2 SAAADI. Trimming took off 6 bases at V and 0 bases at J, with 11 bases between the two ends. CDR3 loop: CASRLRADQETQYF. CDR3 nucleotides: TGCGCCAGCAGACTTAGGGCAGACCAAGAGACCCAGTACTTC.